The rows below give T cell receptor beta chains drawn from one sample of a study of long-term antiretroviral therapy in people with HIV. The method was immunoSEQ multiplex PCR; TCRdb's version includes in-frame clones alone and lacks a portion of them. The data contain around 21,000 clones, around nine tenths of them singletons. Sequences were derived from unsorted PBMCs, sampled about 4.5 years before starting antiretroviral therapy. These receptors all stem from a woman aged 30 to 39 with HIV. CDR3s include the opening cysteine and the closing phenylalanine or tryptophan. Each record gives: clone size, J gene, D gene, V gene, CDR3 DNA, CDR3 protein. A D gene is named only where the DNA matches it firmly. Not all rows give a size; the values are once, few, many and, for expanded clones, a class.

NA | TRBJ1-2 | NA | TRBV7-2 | TGTGCCAGCAGCCGGACTGTTTCTTGGGGTGGCTACACCTTC | CASSRTVSWGGYTF
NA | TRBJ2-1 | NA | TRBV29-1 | TGCAGCGTTGAAAAAGGGGGCGGGGATGAGCAGTTCTTC | CSVEKGGGDEQFF
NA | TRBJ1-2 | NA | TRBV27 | TGTGCCAGCAGTTTAGAGGGGCGAGTCAACTATGGCTACACCTTC | CASSLEGRVNYGYTF
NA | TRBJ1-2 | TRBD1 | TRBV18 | TGTGCCAGCTCACCGACAGGGGACTTCTTCTATGGCTACACCTTC | CASSPTGDFFYGYTF
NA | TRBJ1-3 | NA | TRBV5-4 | TGTGCCAGCAGCTTTCGAAACACCATATATTTT | CASSFRNTIYF
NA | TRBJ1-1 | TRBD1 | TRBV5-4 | TGTGCCAGCAGCTCCGGACAGGGGGCTCGTTCGAACACTGAAGCTTTCTTT | CASSSGQGARSNTEAFF
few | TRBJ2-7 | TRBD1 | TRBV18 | TGTGCCAGCTCATCGGGACAGGATAACGAGCAGTACTTC | CASSSGQDNEQYF
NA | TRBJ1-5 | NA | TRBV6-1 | TGTGCCAGCAGTGAAGGTGGTCTCAATCAGCCCCAGCATTTT | CASSEGGLNQPQHF
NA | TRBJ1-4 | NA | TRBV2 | TGTGCCAGCAGTGCTTCCGCAGGAACTAATGAAAAACTGTTTTTT | CASSASAGTNEKLFF
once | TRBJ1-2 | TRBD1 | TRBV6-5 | TGTGCCAGCAGTTACTCCCGGACAGGGGGCGGCTATGGCTACACCTTC | CASSYSRTGGGYGYTF
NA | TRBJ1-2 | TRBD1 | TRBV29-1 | TGCAGCGTTGAAAGGGACAGGGGATTCTATGGCTACACCTTC | CSVERDRGFYGYTF
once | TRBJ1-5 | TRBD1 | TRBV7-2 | TGTGCCAGCAGCACCAAGACAGGGAGCAATCAGCCCCAGCATTTT | CASSTKTGSNQPQHF
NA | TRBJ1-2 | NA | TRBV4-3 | TGCGCCAGCAGCCAAAACCACCCCCCACGGGACACACCCCATGGCTACACCTTC | CASSQNHPPRDTPHGYTF
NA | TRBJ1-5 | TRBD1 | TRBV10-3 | TGTGCCATCAGTAGGGGACAGGACCACCCCCAGCATTTT | CAISRGQDHPQHF
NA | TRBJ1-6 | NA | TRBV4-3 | TGCGCCAGCAGCAAGGGGGGCAATTCACCCCTCCACTTT | CASSKGGNSPLHF
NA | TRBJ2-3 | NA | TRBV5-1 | TGCGCCAGCAGCTTGGCCCGACAGACCACAGATACGCAGTATTTT | CASSLARQTTDTQYF
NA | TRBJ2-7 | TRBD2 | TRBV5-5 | TGTGCCAGCAGCGGTGCTCCGGGACTAGCTGTCGAGCAGTACTTC | CASSGAPGLAVEQYF
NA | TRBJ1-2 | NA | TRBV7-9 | TGTGCCAGCAGCCACCCGACAAAAAACTATGGCTACACCTTC | CASSHPTKNYGYTF
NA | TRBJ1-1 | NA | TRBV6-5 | TGTGCCAGCAGCCTTTTAGACATGAACACTGAAGCTTTCTTT | CASSLLDMNTEAFF
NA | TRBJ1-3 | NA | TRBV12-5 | TGTGCTAGTGGTGTCGATTTGCCGGGAAACACCATATATTTT | CASGVDLPGNTIYF
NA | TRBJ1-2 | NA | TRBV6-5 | TGTGCCAGCAACTCCGCCCAATCCTATGGCTACACCTTC | CASNSAQSYGYTF
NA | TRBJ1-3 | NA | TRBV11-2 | TGTGCCAGCAGCTTAGAGATCTGGGTGAGCGGGCGAAACACCATATATTTT | CASSLEIWVSGRNTIYF
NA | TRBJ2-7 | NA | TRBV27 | TGTGCCAGCAATGTATACGAGCAGTACTTC | CASNVYEQYF
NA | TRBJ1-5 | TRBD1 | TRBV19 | TGTGCCAGTCAGGACAGGGGGCGCCTGCCCCAGCATTTT | CASQDRGRLPQHF
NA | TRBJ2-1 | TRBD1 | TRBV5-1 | TGCGCCAGCAGCTTGCAAACAGGGGTGAGTGAGCAGTTCTTC | CASSLQTGVSEQFF
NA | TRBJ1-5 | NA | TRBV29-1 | TGCAGCACATGGGGAGGGGGTAATCAGCCCCAGCATTTT | CSTWGGGNQPQHF
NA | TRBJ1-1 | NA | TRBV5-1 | TGCGCCAGCAGCTTGGCCCAAATACAGGGTCTATTGAACACTGAAGCTTTCTTT | CASSLAQIQGLLNTEAFF
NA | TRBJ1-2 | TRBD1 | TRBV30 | TGTGCCGGGACAGGGGCCCTGACTTATGGCTACACCTTC | CAGTGALTYGYTF
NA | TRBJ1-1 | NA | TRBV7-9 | TGTGCCAGCAGCTTAGTCTCGGCGAACACTGAAGCTTTCTTT | CASSLVSANTEAFF
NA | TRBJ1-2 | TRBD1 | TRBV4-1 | TGCGCCAGCAGCCAAGAGACAGGGATAGCTGGCTACACCTTC | CASSQETGIAGYTF
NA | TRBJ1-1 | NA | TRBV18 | TGTGCCAGCTCACCACTTACAGGGCGGGAGACTGAAGCTTTCTTT | CASSPLTGRETEAFF
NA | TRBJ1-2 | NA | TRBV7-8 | TGTGCCAGCAGCCGTACCATATTATACAACTATGGCTACACCTTC | CASSRTILYNYGYTF
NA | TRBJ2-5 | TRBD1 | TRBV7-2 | TGTGCCAGCAGCTTCGGGACAGGAGCGGAGACCCAGTACTTC | CASSFGTGAETQYF
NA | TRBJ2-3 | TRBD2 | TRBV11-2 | TGTGCCAGCAGCACACTGGTGGGACTAGCAGTAGATACGCAGTATTTT | CASSTLVGLAVDTQYF
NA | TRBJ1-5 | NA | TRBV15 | TGTGCCACCAGCACGAATCTGGGTAAGGGATTAGCTCAGCCCCAGCATTTT | CATSTNLGKGLAQPQHF
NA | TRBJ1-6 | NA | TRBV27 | TGTGCCAGCAGTTTAGCCTTCCCCGGACAGTCTAATTCACCCCTCCACTTT | CASSLAFPGQSNSPLHF
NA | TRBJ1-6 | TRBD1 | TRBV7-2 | TGTGCCAGCAGCCGAGGGACAGGGGGCAACTCCTATAATTCACCCCTCCACTTT | CASSRGTGGNSYNSPLHF
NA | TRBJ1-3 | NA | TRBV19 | TGTGCCAGTAGTATACAGCCAAGCTCTGGAAACACCATATATTTT | CASSIQPSSGNTIYF
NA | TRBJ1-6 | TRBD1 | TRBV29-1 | TGCAGCGTTTTATCCGGGACAGGGCCAGACGGGGGCTCCTATAATTCACCCCTCCACTTT | CSVLSGTGPDGGSYNSPLHF
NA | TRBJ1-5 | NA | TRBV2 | TGTGCCAGCAGTGGCGGGGGCCGCAATCAGCCCCAGCATTTT | CASSGGGRNQPQHF
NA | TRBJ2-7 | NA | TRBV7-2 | TGTGCCAGCAGCTTATTGAACAGCCACTACGAGCAGTACTTC | CASSLLNSHYEQYF
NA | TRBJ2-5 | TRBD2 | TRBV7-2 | TGTGCCAGCAGCCTCGAGCGGGGGCGCTATCAAGAGACCCAGTACTTC | CASSLERGRYQETQYF
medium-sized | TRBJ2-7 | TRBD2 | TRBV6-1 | TGTGCCAGCAGTCTTCGGACTAGCGGGAACTACGAGCAGTACTTC | CASSLRTSGNYEQYF
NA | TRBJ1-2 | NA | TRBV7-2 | TGTGCCAGCAGCTTACAGGCCCTTAACTATGGCTACACCTTC | CASSLQALNYGYTF
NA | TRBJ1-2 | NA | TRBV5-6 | TGTGCCAGCAGCTTGGGTAACGTGGGCATGGGGTTCTATGGCTACACCTTC | CASSLGNVGMGFYGYTF
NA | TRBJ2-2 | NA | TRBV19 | TGTGCCAGTAGTAGGGCAACCGGGGAGCTGTTTTTT | CASSRATGELFF
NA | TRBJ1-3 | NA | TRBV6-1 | TGTGCCAGCAGTGAAGGGGCAGAACTTGGAAACACCATATATTTT | CASSEGAELGNTIYF
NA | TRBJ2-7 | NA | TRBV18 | TGTGCCAGCTCTTCCCGGGGGTACGAGCAGTACTTC | CASSSRGYEQYF
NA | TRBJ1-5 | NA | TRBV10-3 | TGTGCCAGCCAAGGAAGTGTAGGTGGGGGAAATCAGCCCCAGCATTTT | CASQGSVGGGNQPQHF
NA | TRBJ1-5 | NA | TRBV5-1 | TGCGCCAGCAGCTTGGGAGGGGGACAGCCCCAGCATTTT | CASSLGGGQPQHF
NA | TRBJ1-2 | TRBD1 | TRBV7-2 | TGTGCCAGCAGCGAAGACAGGGGGCTCATAGCTAACTATGGCTACACCTTC | CASSEDRGLIANYGYTF
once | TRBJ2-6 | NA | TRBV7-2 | TGTGCCACCAGGGTGGGCTCGGGGGCCAACGTCCTGACTTTC | CATRVGSGANVLTF
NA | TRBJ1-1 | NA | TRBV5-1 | TGCGCCAGCAGCTTGGCCACGGATAACACTGAAGCTTTCTTT | CASSLATDNTEAFF
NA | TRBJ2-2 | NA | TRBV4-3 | TGCGCCAGCAGCCAAATCATCCGTCAGTCGGAGTGGGACACCGGGGAGCTGTTTTTT | CASSQIIRQSEWDTGELFF
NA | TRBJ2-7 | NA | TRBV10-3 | TGTGCCGCGGAGGAGGGGATCGGCTACGAGCAGTACTTC | CAAEEGIGYEQYF
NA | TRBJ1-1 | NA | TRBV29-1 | TGCAGCGTTGAGGGTGGGATGAACACTGAAGCTTTCTTT | CSVEGGMNTEAFF
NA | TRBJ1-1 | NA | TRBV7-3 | TGTGCCAGCAGCCCTGGTCCGGGGGACCCCACTGAAGCTTTCTTT | CASSPGPGDPTEAFF
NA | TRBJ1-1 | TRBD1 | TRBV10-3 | TGTGCCATCAGTGCCCGACAGGGTAACACTGAAGCTTTCTTT | CAISARQGNTEAFF
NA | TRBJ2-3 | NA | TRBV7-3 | TGTGCCAGCAGAGTTGACAGTCGCGCACTTACGCAGTATTTT | CASRVDSRALTQYF
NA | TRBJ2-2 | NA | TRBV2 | TGTGCCAGCAGTGAGGGATCAATAATCACCGGGGAGCTGTTTTTT | CASSEGSIITGELFF